This T cell receptor beta chain originates from a study of early T cells in non-severe SARS-CoV-2 infection. In the study overall: Unpaired chains resulted from sequencing bulk RNA of unsorted whole blood. Study outcomes and limitations: Using VDJdb, the matching emphasized anti-spike CD8 responses while missing private and CD4 specificities.

The V segment lost 2 bases and the J segment 15 bases; nucleotides outside the gene matches: 8. The CDR3 extends over 13 amino acids. Germline V CDR1 and CDR2: SNHLY, FYNNEI. For this clonotype: The antigen is undetermined.

TCRdb reanalysed the 5' RACE reads using MiXCR and keeps one entry per CDR3 protein. Of tens of thousands of distinct CDR3 sequences listed, around 13% were seen once; the top ten hold around 1.1%. This TCR came from an adult who was a healthcare worker with PCR-confirmed SARS-CoV-2 infection or an uninfected control (not recorded which). The sample consisted of whole blood. The V gene is TRBV2, the J gene TRBJ2-1, with 9 bases identical to TRBD2. The DNA of the CDR3 is TGTGCCAGCAGTGAAAATAAGCGGGGGGAAATGTTCTTC. Amino acid sequence: CASSENKRGEMFF.